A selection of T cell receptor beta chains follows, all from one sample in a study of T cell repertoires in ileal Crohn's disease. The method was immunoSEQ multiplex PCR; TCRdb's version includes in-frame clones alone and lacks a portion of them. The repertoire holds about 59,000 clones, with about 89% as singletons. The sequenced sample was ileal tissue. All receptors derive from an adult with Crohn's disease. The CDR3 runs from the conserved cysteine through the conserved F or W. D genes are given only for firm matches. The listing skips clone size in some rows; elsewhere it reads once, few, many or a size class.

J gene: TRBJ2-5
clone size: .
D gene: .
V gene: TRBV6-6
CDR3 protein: CASRYQGERGETQYF
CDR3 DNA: TGTGCCAGCAGGTATCAAGGGGAACGCGGTGAGACCCAGTACTTC

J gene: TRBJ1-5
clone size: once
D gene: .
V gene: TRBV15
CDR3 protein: CATSSTMTVPSNQPQHF
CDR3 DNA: TGTGCCACCAGCTCGACCATGACAGTCCCTAGCAATCAGCCCCAGCATTTT

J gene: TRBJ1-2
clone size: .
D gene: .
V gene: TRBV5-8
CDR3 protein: CASSRRGNTF
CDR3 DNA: TGTGCCAGCAGCCGGAGGGGAAACACCTTC

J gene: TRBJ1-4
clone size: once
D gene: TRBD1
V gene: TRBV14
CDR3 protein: CASSQDRDRAEKLFF
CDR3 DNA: TGTGCCAGCAGCCAAGACCGGGACAGGGCTGAAAAACTGTTTTTT

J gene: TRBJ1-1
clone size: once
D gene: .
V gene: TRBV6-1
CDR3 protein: CASREGLDTEAFF
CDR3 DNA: TGTGCCAGCAGGGAGGGTTTAGACACTGAAGCTTTCTTT

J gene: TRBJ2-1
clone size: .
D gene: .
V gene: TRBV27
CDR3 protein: CASSFDRFGNEQFF
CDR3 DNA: TGTGCCAGCAGTTTTGACAGGTTCGGCAATGAGCAGTTCTTC

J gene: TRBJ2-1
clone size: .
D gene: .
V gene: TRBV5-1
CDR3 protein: CASSLARNEQFF
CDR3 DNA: TGCGCCAGCAGCTTGGCCCGCAATGAGCAGTTCTTC

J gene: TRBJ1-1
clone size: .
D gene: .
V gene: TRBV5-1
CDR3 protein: CASSASQGPFMSFF
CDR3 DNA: TGCGCCAGCAGCGCTAGCCAGGGGCCGTTCATGTCTTTCTTT

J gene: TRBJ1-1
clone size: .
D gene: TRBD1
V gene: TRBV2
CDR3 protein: CASSPGLAGGEEAFF
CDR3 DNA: TGTGCCAGCAGCCCCGGGTTGGCAGGGGGTGAAGAAGCTTTCTTT

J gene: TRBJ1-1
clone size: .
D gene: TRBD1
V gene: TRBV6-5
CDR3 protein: CASSADRAGTEAFF
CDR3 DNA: TGTGCCAGCAGCGCGGACAGGGCGGGTACTGAAGCTTTCTTT

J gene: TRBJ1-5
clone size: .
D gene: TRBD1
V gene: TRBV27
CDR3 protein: CASSLIGGQGQNQPQHF
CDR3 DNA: TGTGCCAGCAGTTTAATTGGTGGACAGGGGCAGAATCAGCCCCAGCATTTT

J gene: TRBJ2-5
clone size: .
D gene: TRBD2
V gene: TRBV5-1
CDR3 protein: CASSLVGTSGQETQYF
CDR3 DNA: TGCGCCAGCAGCTTGGTCGGGACTAGCGGACAAGAGACCCAGTACTTC

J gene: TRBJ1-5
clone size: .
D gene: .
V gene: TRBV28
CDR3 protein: CASNQGSNQPQHF
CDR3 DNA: TGTGCCAGCAACCAGGGAAGCAATCAGCCCCAGCATTTT

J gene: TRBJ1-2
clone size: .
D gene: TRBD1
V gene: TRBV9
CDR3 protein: CASSATKRTGVHGYTF
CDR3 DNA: TGTGCCAGCAGCGCCACGAAAAGGACAGGGGTCCATGGCTACACCTTC

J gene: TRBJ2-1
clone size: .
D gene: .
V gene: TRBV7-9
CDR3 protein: CASSLSTWGHEQFF
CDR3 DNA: TGTGCCAGCAGCTTATCCACGTGGGGCCATGAGCAGTTCTTC

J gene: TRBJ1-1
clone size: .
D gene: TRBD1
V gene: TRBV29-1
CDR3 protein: CSGDRGKAFF
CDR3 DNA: TGCAGCGGGGACAGGGGAAAAGCTTTCTTT

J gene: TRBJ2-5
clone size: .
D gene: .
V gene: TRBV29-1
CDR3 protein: CSVVRDIQETQYF
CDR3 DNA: TGCAGCGTTGTCCGGGACATACAAGAGACCCAGTACTTC

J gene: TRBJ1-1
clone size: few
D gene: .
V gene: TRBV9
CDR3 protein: CASSNTLGQNTEAFF
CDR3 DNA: TGTGCCAGCAGCAACACGCTGGGGCAGAACACTGAAGCTTTCTTT

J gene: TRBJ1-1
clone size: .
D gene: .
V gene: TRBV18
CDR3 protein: CASSVSFYEVSNEAFF
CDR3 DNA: TGTGCCAGCTCAGTATCGTTTTACGAAGTGAGTAATGAAGCTTTCTTT

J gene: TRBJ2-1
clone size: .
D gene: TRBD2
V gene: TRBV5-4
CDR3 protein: CASTSGRISEQFF
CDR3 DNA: TGTGCCAGTACTAGCGGGAGGATAAGTGAGCAGTTCTTC

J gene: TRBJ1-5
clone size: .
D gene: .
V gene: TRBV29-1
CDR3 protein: CSARAGAGNQPQHF
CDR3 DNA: TGCAGCGCCCGAGCGGGGGCTGGCAATCAGCCCCAGCATTTT

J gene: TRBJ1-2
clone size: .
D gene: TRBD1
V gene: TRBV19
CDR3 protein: CASSRGTAYGYTF
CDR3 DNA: TGTGCCAGTAGTCGCGGGACAGCCTATGGCTACACCTTC

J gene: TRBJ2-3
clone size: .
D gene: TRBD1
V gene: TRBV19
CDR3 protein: CASTLDRDTDTQYF
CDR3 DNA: TGTGCCAGCACCCTCGACAGGGATACAGATACGCAGTATTTT

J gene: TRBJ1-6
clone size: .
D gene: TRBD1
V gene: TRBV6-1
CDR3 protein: CASRYTGVRSPLHF
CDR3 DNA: TGTGCCAGCAGATACACAGGGGTACGGTCACCCCTCCACTTT

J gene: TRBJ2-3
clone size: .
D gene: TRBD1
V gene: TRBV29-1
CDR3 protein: CSVDRTGGDTQYF
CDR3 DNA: TGCAGCGTTGATAGGACAGGGGGCGATACGCAGTATTTT

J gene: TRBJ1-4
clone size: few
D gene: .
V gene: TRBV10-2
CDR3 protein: CASRASNEKLFF
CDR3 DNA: TGCGCCAGCAGGGCCTCCAATGAAAAACTGTTTTTT

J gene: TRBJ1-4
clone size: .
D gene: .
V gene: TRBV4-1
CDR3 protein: CASSQRQLGLVEKLFF
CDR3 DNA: TGCGCCAGCAGCCAACGGCAGCTAGGTTTGGTTGAAAAACTGTTTTTT

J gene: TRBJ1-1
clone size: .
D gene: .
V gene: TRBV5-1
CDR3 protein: CASSFQGGDTEAFF
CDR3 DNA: TGCGCCAGCAGTTTTCAGGGTGGGGACACTGAAGCTTTCTTT

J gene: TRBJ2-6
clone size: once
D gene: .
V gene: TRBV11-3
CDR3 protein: CASSLSTGISSGANVLTF
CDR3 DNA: TGTGCCAGCAGCTTGTCAACCGGGATTTCGTCTGGGGCCAACGTCCTGACTTTC

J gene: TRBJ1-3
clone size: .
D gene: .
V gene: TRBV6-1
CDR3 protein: CASSEGGLSGNTIYF
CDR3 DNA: TGTGCCAGCAGTGAAGGGGGCCTCTCTGGAAACACCATATATTTT

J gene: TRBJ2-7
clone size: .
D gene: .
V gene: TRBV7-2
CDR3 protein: CASSPTTYEQYF
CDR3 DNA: TGTGCCAGCAGCCCTACCACCTACGAGCAGTACTTC